This TCR beta chain was found in a study of control samples from healthy donors and cancer patients. V was clipped by 9 bases and J by 5 bases; unmatched bases: 9. CDR1 and CDR2 from the germline V gene are MDHEN and SYDVKM. This CDR3 region has 13 residues. The table came from immunoSEQ multiplex PCR; TCRdb's copy has only in-frame clones and leaves some out. Of 95,000 to 100,000 clones listed, more than 75% are singletons. Sequencing was carried out using blood. V gene TRBV28 combines with J gene TRBJ2-7; 8 bases agree with TRBD1. This TCR derives from a man aged 55-75 years in good health. CDR3 sequence (DNA): TGTGCCAGTACTACGACAGGGGCCCACGAGCAGTACTTC. This codes for CASTTTGAHEQYF.